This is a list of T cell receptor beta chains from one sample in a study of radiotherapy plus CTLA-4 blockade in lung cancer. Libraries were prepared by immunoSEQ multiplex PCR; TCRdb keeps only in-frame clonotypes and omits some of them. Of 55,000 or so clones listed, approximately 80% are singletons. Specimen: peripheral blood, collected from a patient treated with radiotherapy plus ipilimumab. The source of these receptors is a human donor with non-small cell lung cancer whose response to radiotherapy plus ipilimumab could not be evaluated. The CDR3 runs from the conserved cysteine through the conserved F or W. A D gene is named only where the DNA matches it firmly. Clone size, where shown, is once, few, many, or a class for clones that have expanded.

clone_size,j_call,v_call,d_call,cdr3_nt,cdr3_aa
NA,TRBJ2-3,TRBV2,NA,TGTGCCAGCAGTCGAGAAGGGGCAGATACGCAGTATTTT,CASSREGADTQYF
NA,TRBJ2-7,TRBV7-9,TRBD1,TGTGCCAGCAGCGTAGGACAGGGGGCTGTGCACGAGCAGTACTTC,CASSVGQGAVHEQYF
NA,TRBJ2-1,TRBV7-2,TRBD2,TGTGCCAGCAGCTCGACTTCTAGCGGGGCCTCCTACAATGAGCAGTTCTTC,CASSSTSSGASYNEQFF
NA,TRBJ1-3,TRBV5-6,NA,TGTGCCAGCAGCTTCAGTGGTAGCCCGAGCTCTGGAAACACCATATATTTT,CASSFSGSPSSGNTIYF
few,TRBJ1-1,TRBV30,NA,TGTGCCTGGGGCAGGGAGAACACTGAAGCTTTCTTT,CAWGRENTEAFF
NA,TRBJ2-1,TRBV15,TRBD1,TGTGCCACCAGCAGAGATATTCCGGGACAGCTAGCCTCCTCCTACAATGAGCAGTTCTTC,CATSRDIPGQLASSYNEQFF
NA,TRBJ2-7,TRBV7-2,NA,TGTGCCAGCAGCTTGTGGGGCAGGCCCGAGGAGCAGTACTTC,CASSLWGRPEEQYF
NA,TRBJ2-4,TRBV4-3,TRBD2,TGCGCCAGCAGCCCCCTCGGGGGGGCCGACAAAAACATTCAGTACTTC,CASSPLGGADKNIQYF
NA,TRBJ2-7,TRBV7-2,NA,TGTGCCAGCAGCTTAGCGCTCTGGCCCTACGAGCAGTACTTC,CASSLALWPYEQYF
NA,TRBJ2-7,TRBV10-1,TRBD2,TGCGCCAGCAGTGAGTCGCAAGCGGGGGCTGGGGTGCAGTACTTC,CASSESQAGAGVQYF
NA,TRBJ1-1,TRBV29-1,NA,TGCAGCTCATCAGGGACATTGAACACTGAAGCTTTCTTT,CSSSGTLNTEAFF
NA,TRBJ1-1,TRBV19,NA,TGTGCCAGTTCCCCTCGGGACACCCGGAACACTGAAGCTTTCTTT,CASSPRDTRNTEAFF
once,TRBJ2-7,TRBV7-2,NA,TGTGCCAGCAGCCCAGGCGGGAACGAGCAGTACTTC,CASSPGGNEQYF
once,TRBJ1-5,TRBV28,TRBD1,TGTGCCAGCAGTTTAGAGGGGGCGAATCAGCCCCAGCATTTT,CASSLEGANQPQHF
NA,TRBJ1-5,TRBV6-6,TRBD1,TGTGCCAGCAGTTACAGCACCGGACAGGGGATTCAGCCCCAGCATTTT,CASSYSTGQGIQPQHF
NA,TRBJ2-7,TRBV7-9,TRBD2,TGTGCCAGCAGTGGTGGCAGCCGAGCGGGGGGCTACGAGCAGTACTTC,CASSGGSRAGGYEQYF
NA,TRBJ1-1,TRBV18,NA,TGTGCCAGCTCACCAGGGGCGAGTGAAGCTTTCTTT,CASSPGASEAFF
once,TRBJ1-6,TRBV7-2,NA,TGTGCCAGCAGCCCCTGGACAGTCGGAAATTCACCCCTCCACTTT,CASSPWTVGNSPLHF
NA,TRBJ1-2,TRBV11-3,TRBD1,TGTGCCAGCAGCTTAGACTTACAGGGGGCGAGTGGCTACACCTTC,CASSLDLQGASGYTF
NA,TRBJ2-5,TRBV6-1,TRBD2,TGTGCCAGCAGTGAACTGGGACTAGCGGGAAAAGAGACCCAGTACTTC,CASSELGLAGKETQYF
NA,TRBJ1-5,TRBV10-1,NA,TGCGCCAGCAGTGAGGGGCGAGAGCCCCAGCATTTT,CASSEGREPQHF
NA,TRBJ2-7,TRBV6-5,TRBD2,TGTGCCAGCAGTGAAGGGGTGGGAGGGTACGAGCAGTACTTC,CASSEGVGGYEQYF
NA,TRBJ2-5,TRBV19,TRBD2,TGTGCCAGTCGGACGACTAGCGGGGGGGCCGGTGAGACCCAGTACTTC,CASRTTSGGAGETQYF
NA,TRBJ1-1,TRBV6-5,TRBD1,TGTGCCAGCAGGTTTGGGGACAGGGTTACCACTGAAGCTTTCTTT,CASRFGDRVTTEAFF
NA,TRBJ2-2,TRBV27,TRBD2,TGTGCCACCCGGGAGGGGTCTCCCACCGGGGAGCTGTTTTTT,CATREGSPTGELFF
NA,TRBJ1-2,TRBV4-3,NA,TGCGCCAGCAGCCAATCGACAGTGGACTACACCTTC,CASSQSTVDYTF
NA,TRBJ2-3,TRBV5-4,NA,TGTGCCAGCAGCCACTCGGGGGGAGGGGGAACAGATACGCAGTATTTT,CASSHSGGGGTDTQYF
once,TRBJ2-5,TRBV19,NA,TGTGCCAGTAGTATGATTGGGGGCGGACAAGAGACCCAGTACTTC,CASSMIGGGQETQYF
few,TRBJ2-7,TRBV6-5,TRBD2,TGTGCCAGCAGTCGGACTAGCGGGACCTACGAGCAGTACTTC,CASSRTSGTYEQYF
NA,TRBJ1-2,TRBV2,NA,TGTGCCAGCAGTGAACGCGACAGATCCTACTATGGCTACACCTTC,CASSERDRSYYGYTF
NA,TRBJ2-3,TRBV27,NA,TGTGCCAGCAGTTCTTTGAGCACAGATACGCAGTATTTT,CASSSLSTDTQYF
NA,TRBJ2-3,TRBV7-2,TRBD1,TGTGCCAGCAGCCCCTCTGGACAGGGGAGCGCAGATACGCAGTATTTT,CASSPSGQGSADTQYF
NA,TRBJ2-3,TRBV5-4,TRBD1,TGTGCCAGCAGCGTGACCGGGACAGGTGGGACAGATACGCAGTATTTT,CASSVTGTGGTDTQYF
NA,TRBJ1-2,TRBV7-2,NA,TGTGCCAGCAGCTTAGGACAGGTTCAAAGCTACACCTTC,CASSLGQVQSYTF
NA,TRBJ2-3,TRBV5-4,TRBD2,TGTGCCAGCAGCTCGACTAGCGGGGGGGCTCTCACAGATACGCAGTATTTT,CASSSTSGGALTDTQYF
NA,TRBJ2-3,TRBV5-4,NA,TGTGCCAGCAGCTTGGCGTCGGGAGTCGGTACAGATACGCAGTATTTT,CASSLASGVGTDTQYF
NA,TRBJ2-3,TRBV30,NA,TGTGCCTGGACGGACAGTAGACGGACGCAGTATTTT,CAWTDSRRTQYF
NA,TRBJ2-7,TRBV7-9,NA,TGTGCCACTGTGAGAGCCTACGAGCAGTACTTC,CATVRAYEQYF
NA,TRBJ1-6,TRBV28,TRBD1,TGTGCCAGCAGTCCCCCAGGGGGGTATTTGGTTTCACCCCTCCACTTT,CASSPPGGYLVSPLHF
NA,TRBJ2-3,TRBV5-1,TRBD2,TGCGCCAGCAGCTTGGGTCCAGAAGCGGGAGACACAGATACGCAGTATTTT,CASSLGPEAGDTDTQYF
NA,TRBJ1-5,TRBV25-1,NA,TGTGCCAGCAGTGAATCTGGGGGGAGCAATCAGCCCCAGCATTTT,CASSESGGSNQPQHF
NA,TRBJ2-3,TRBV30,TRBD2,TGTGCCTGGGCCCGACTAGCGGGAAATACGCAGTATTTT,CAWARLAGNTQYF
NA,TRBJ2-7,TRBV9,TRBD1,TGTGCCAGCAGCGTCGGGACAGGGACCTCCTACGAGCAGTACTTC,CASSVGTGTSYEQYF
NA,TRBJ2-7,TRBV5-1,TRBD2,TGCGCCAGCAGCTTTTCAGGGACTAGCGGGAGTTGGCAGTACTTC,CASSFSGTSGSWQYF
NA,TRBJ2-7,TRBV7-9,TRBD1,TGTGCCAGCAGTCCCGGGACAGGGGGAACCTACGAGCAGTACTTC,CASSPGTGGTYEQYF
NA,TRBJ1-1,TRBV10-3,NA,TGTGCCATCACCGATGGGGGTGGAGGGAATACTGAAGCTTTCTTT,CAITDGGGGNTEAFF
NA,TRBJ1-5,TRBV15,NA,TGTGCCACCAGCACAGAAAGGCAGGGGATCGGCAATCAGCCCCAGCATTTT,CATSTERQGIGNQPQHF
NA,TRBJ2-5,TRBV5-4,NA,TGTGCCAGCAGCTTGGGGCTAGCACAAGAGACCCAGTACTTC,CASSLGLAQETQYF
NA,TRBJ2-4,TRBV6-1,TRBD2,TGTGCCAGCAGTGACCCCGGGAGGGGGGGCTGGATGGAAAACATTCAGTACTTC,CASSDPGRGGWMENIQYF
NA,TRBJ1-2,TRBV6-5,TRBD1,TGTGCCAGCAGCCCAGGGGGCCGTGGCTACACCTTC,CASSPGGRGYTF
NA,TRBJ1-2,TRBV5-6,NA,TGTGCCAGCAGCCCGTGGCAGGGGTCTCTCATCAGGGCTGGCTACACCTTC,CASSPWQGSLIRAGYTF
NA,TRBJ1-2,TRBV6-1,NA,TGTGCCAGCAGTGAGACTAACGGGGGCTACACCTTC,CASSETNGGYTF
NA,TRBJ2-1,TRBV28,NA,TGTGCCAGCAGGCCCCGATGGGCAGAGGGCAATGAGCAGTTCTTC,CASRPRWAEGNEQFF
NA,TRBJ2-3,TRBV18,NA,TGTGCCAGCTCGTCCACGGCTAGCGCCAACACTGCAGATACGCAGTATTTT,CASSSTASANTADTQYF
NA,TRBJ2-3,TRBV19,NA,TGTGCCAGTAGCCAGGGTAGGAGCACAGATACGCAGTATTTT,CASSQGRSTDTQYF
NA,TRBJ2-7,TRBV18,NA,TGTGCCAGCTCACCTCCTAGCTCCTACGAGCAGTACTTC,CASSPPSSYEQYF
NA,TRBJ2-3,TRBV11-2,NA,TGTGCCAGCAGCTTAATGGCAGGGGGGCTCGATACGCAGTATTTT,CASSLMAGGLDTQYF
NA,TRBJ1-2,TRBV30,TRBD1,TGTGCCTGGAGCCGACAGGGGGCTGAGGGCTACACCTTC,CAWSRQGAEGYTF
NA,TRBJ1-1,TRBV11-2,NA,TGTGCCAGCAGCTTAGGGGGCACTGAAGCTCTCTTT,CASSLGGTEALF
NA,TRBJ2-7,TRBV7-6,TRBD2,TGTGCCAGCAGCCCCAGACTAGCGGGGGGATCCTACGAGCAGTACTTC,CASSPRLAGGSYEQYF